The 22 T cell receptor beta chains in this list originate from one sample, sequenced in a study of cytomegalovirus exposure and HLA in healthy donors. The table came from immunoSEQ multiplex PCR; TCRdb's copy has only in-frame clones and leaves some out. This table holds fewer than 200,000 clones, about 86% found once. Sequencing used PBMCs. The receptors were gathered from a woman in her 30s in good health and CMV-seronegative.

CDR3 nucleotides: TGCGCCAGCAGCTGGACACCCACCGGGACAGAGGCCTACGAGCAGTACTTC. It specifies CASSWTPTGTEAYEQYF. The rearrangement uses TRBV5-1 and TRBJ2-7; TRBD1 aligns across 7 bases. Looked up from germline, CDR1 is SGHRS and CDR2 is YFSETQ. This CDR3 comprises 17 residues. V lost 3 bases, J lost 2 bases, and 14 bases stayed unmatched.

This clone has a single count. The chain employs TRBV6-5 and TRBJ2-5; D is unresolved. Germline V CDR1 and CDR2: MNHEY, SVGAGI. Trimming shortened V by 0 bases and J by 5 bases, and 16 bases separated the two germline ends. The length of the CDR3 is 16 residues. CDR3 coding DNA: TGTGCCAGCAGTTACTCGTCATTGAGGTCCGAGGAGACCCAGTACTTC. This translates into CASSYSSLRSEETQYF.

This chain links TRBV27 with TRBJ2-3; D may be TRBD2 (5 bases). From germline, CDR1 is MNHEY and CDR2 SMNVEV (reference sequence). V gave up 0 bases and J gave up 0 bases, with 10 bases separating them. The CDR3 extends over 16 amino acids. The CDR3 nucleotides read TGTGCCAGCAGTTTATCGGCGGCTAGCAGCACAGATACGCAGTATTTT. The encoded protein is CASSLSAASSTDTQYF.

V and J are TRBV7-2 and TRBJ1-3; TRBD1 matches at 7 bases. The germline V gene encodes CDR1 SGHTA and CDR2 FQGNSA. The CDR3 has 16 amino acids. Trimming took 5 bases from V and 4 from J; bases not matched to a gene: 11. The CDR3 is CASSTRDRDPGNTIYF. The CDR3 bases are TGTGCCAGCAGCACCCGCGACAGGGATCCGGGAAACACCATATATTTT.

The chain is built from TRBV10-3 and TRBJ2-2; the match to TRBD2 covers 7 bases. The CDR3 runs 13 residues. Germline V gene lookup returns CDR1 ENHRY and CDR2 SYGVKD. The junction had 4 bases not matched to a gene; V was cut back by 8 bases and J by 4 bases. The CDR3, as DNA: TGTGCCATCGCGGGGGACGGCACCGGGGAGCTGTTTTTT. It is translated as CAIAGDGTGELFF.

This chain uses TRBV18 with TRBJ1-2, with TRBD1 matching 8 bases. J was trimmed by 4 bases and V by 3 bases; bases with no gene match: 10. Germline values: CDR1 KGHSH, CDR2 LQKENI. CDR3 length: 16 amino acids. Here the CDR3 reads CASSPPTGDVGYGYTF. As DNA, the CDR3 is TGTGCCAGCTCACCCCCGACAGGGGATGTGGGCTATGGCTACACCTTC.

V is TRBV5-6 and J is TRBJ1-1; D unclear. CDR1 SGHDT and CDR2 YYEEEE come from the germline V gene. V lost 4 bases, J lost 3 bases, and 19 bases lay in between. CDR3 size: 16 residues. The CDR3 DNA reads TGTGCCAGCAGCCCGAACGAACAGATTTCCTACACTGAAGCTTTCTTT. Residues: CASSPNEQISYTEAFF.

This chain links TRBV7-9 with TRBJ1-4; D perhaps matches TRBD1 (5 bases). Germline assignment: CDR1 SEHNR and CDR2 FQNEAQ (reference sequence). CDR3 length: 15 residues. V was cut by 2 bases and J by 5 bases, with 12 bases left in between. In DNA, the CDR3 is TGTGCCAGCAGCTTAACTACTGGGGCCAATGAAAAACTGTTTTTT. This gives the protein CASSLTTGANEKLFF.

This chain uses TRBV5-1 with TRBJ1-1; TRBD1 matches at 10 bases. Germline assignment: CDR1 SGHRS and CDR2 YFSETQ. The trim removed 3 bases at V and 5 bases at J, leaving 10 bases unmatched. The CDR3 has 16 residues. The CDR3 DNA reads TGCGCCAGCAGCTGGCGGACAGGGGGACAAGGTACTGAAGCTTTCTTT. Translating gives CASSWRTGGQGTEAFF.

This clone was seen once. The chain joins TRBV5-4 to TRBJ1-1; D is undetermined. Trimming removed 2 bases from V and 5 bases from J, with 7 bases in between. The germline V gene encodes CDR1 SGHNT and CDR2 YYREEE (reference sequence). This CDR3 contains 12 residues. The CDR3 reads CASSFGETEAFF. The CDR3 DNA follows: TGTGCCAGCAGCTTCGGGGAGACTGAAGCTTTCTTT.

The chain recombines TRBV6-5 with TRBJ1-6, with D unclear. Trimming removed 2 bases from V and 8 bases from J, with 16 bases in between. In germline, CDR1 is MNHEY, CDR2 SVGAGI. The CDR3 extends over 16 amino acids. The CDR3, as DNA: TGTGCCAGCAGTTACGACGGCCTTCGGGGTGATTCACCCCTCCACTTT. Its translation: CASSYDGLRGDSPLHF.

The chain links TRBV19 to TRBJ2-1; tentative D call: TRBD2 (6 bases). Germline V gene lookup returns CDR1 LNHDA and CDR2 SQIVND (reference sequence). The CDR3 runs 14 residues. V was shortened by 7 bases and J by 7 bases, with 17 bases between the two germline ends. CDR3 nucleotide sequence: TGTGCCAGTACCCACGGAGGGTCGTGGAATGAGCAGTTCTTC. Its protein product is CASTHGGSWNEQFF. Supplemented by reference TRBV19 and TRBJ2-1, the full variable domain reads DGGITQSPKYLFRKEGQNVTLSCEQNLNHDAMYWYRQDPGQGLRLIYYSQIVNDFQKGDIAEGYSVSREKKESFPLTVTSAQKNPTAFYLCASTHGGSWNEQFFGPGTRLTVL.

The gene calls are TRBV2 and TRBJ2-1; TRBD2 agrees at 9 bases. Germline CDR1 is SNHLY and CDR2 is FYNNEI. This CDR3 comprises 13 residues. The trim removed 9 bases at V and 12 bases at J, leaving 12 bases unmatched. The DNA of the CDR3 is TGTGCCAGTTCCGGGGGCCAAGCGGGGGGGCAGTTCTTC. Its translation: CASSGGQAGGQFF.

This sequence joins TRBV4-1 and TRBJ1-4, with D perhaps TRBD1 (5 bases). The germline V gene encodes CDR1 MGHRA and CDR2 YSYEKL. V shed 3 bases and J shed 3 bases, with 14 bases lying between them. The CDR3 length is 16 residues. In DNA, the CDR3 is TGCGCCAGCAGCCAGTGGCAGGGTGGGCCTAATGAAAAACTGTTTTTT. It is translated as CASSQWQGGPNEKLFF.

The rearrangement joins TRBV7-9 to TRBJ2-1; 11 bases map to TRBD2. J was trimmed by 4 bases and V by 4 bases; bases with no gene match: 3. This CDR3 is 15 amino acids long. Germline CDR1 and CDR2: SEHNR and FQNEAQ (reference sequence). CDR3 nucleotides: TGTGCCAGCAGCTCACTAGCGGGGGCGTACAATGAGCAGTTCTTC. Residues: CASSSLAGAYNEQFF.

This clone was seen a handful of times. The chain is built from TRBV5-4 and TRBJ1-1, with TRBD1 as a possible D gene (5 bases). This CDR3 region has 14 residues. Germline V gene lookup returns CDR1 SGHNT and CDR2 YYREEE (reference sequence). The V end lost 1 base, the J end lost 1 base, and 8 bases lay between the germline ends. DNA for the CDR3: TGTGCCAGCAGCTTGTCGACAGCGAACACTGAAGCTTTCTTT. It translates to CASSLSTANTEAFF. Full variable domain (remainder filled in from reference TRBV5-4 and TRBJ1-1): ETGVTQSPTHLIKTRGQQVTLRCSSQSGHNTVSWYQQALGQGPQFIFQYYREEENGRGNFPPRFSGLQFPNYSSELNVNALELDDSALYLCASSLSTANTEAFFGQGTRLTVV.

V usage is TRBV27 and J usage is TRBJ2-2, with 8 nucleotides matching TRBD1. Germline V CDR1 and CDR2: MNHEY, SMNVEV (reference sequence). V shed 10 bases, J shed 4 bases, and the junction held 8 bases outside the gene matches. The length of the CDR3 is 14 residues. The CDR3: CATQTGVGTGELFF. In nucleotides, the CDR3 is TGTGCCACTCAGACAGGGGTCGGCACCGGGGAGCTGTTTTTT.

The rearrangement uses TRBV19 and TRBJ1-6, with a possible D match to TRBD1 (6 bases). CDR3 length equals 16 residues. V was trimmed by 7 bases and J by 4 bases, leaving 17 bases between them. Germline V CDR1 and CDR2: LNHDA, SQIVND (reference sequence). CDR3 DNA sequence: TGTGCCAGTAAACAAACAGGGAGGGAATATAATTCACCCCTCCACTTT. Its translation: CASKQTGREYNSPLHF.

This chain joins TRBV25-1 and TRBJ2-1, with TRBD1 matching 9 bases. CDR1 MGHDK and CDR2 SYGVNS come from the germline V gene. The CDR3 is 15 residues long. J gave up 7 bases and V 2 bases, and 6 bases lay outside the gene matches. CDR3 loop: CASSEGGTGRNEQFF. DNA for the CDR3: TGTGCCAGCAGTGAAGGCGGGACAGGGAGGAATGAGCAGTTCTTC.

CDR3: CASSPRASGGAGEQYF. CDR3 DNA sequence: TGTGCCAGCAGCCCCCGGGCTAGCGGGGGGGCTGGCGAGCAGTACTTC. The gene calls are TRBV6-6 and TRBJ2-7; 12 bases fit TRBD2. Germline loops: CDR1 MNHNY, CDR2 SVGAGI (reference sequence). J lost 6 bases, V lost 6 bases, and 12 bases had no gene match. This CDR3 is built from 16 residues.

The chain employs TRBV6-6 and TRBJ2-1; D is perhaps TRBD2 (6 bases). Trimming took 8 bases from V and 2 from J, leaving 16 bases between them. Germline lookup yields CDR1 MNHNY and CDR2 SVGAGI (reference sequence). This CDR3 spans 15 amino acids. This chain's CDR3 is CASEATGLTYNEQFF. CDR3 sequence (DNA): TGTGCCAGCGAAGCGACTGGACTAACCTACAATGAGCAGTTCTTC.

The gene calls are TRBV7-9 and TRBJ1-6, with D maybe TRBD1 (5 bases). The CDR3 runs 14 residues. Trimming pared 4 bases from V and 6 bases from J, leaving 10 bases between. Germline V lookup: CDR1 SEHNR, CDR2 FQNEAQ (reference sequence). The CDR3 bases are TGTGCCAGCAGCTCCAGGGTGGTTAATTCACCCCTCCACTTT. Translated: CASSSRVVNSPLHF.